This TCR beta chain was identified in a study of cytomegalovirus exposure and HLA in healthy donors. The PCR made use of 60 Vbeta and 13 Jbeta primers. Sequenced by immunoSEQ multiplex PCR; TCRdb stores in-frame clones only, minus some. The sample yields around 110,000 clones, about 86% seen once. Of note for this clone: Its antigen is unknown. Germline and junction disagree at one end, which may indicate a read error. The sample holds other DNA sequences that translate to the same CDR3.

Notes on the study in general: Fewer N-insertions (relative to the roughly 700-donor mean) were reportedly seen in an Asian-associated ancestry cluster in a later analysis. It was reported that the classifier diagnosed cytomegalovirus status with high specificity and sensitivity in both the original and validation cohorts.

The CDR3 is made up of 16 amino acids. Per germline, CDR1 SGHRS and CDR2 YFSETQ. Sequencing was performed on PBMCs. The J gene is TRBJ2-5, the V gene TRBV5-1; TRBD2 is a possible D gene (6 bases). This receptor was obtained from a woman aged 25-40 years in good health and CMV-seronegative. The CDR3 nucleotides read TGTGCCAGCAGCTTGGTGGGGGGAGAGGACCAAGAGACCCAGTACTTC. This codes for CASSLVGGEDQETQYF.